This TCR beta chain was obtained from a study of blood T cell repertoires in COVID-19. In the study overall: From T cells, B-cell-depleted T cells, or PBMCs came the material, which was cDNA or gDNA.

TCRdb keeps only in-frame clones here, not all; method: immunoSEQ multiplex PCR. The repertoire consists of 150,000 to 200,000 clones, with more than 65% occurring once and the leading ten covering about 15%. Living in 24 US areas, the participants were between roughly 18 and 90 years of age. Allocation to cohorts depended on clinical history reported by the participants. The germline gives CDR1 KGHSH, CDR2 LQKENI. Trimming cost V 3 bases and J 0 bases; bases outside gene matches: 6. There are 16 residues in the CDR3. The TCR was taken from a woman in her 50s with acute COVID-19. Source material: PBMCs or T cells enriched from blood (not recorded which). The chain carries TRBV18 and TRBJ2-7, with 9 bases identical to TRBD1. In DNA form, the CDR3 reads TGTGCCAGCTCACCTCCGGGACAGGGTAACTCCTACGAGCAGTACGTC. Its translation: CASSPPGQGNSYEQYV.